This T cell receptor (beta chain) was identified in a study of shared clonotypes between healthy human individuals. General study results and limits: Having only a few donors restricted how much genetic and exposure-history diversity was captured.

The CDR3 totals 12 residues. Looked up from germline, CDR1 is SQVTM and CDR2 is ANQGSEA. Trimming stripped 4 bases from V and 7 bases from J, with 14 bases between. Once extracted for a subset, genomic DNA was divided evenly among several immunoSEQ plates. The repertoire was sequenced with immunoSEQ multiplex PCR; TCRdb's copy has only in-frame clones and lacks some. The sample has about 2.3 million clones; about 90% are singletons. Comments on this clone: Its antigen is not known.

This clonotype originated in a man younger than 35 in good health. Some clones in this sample may be carry-over from other donors' samples. V gene TRBV29-1 combines with J gene TRBJ2-7, with D perhaps TRBD2 (6 bases). The specimen sequenced was naive CD4+ T cells from PBMCs. Noted subset: CD45RA+ positively selected. The DNA for the CDR3 is TGCAGCGTTGGATGGTGGGGGAGGGAGCAGTACTTC. Its protein product is CSVGWWGREQYF.